Detailed here is one T cell receptor (beta chain). Antigen specificity is unknown. The CDR3 runs to 16 residues. V lost 6 bases and J 5 bases, leaving 20 bases between the germline ends. Germline CDR1 SNHLY, CDR2 FYNNEI. This record belongs to a study of OX40 agonist ivuxolimab in advanced cancers. Study observations and caveats: Certain nonresponders additionally had low normalized T-cell clonal expansion. The study did not work out the antigen specificity of the expanded peripheral T cells.

Method: immunoSEQ multiplex PCR; TCRdb's copy keeps in-frame clones and lacks some. In the table there are over 45,000 clones, about 80% of which are singletons. V and J are TRBV2 and TRBJ2-4; D may be TRBD1 (5 bases). Sample: CD4+ or CD8+ T cells sorted from blood, taken in a trial of the OX40 agonist ivuxolimab. This sequence originates from an adult with an advanced solid tumor such as melanoma, head and neck, liver or kidney cancer. The DNA for the CDR3 is TGTGCCAGCAGGCAAACCGGACAACTGGATGAAAACATTCAGTACTTC. Protein sequence: CASRQTGQLDENIQYF. The full variable domain, with the rest looked up from reference TRBV2 and TRBJ2-4, is EPEVTQTPSHQVTQMGQEVILRCVPISNHLYFYWYRQILGQKVEFLVSFYNNEISEKSEIFDDQFSVERPDGSNFTLKIRSTKLEDSAMYFCASRQTGQLDENIQYFGAGTRLSVL.